The 25 T cell receptor beta chains below come from one sample, sequenced in a study of shared clonotypes between healthy human individuals. Assay: immunoSEQ multiplex PCR; the TCRdb copy retains only in-frame clones and omits some. The sample shows around 320,000 clones, roughly 84% of them seen only once. What was sequenced was memory CD8+ T cells sorted from blood. Described subset: CD45RO+ cells pooled with CCR7-negative TemRA cells. The receptors were sampled from a man aged 18 to 29 in good health.

The chain combines TRBV29-1 with TRBJ2-6; the D gene is possibly TRBD2 (6 bases). Germline values: CDR1 SQVTM, CDR2 ANQGSEA. The V and J ends lost 4 bases and 4 bases respectively, with 8 bases between them. This CDR3 contains 13 residues. The DNA for the CDR3 is TGCAGCGTTGTAGCGGTAGGGGCCAACGTCCTGACTTTC. It encodes CSVVAVGANVLTF.

The genes are TRBV10-3 and TRBJ2-7; TRBD2 aligns across 9 bases. The CDR3 runs 13 residues. V shed 1 base, J shed 9 bases, and the junction held 4 bases outside the gene matches. CDR1 ENHRY and CDR2 SYGVKD come from the germline V gene. CDR3 in amino acids: CAISEFLSGGQYF. CDR3 sequence (DNA): TGTGCCATCAGTGAGTTTCTTAGCGGGGGGCAGTACTTC.

The chain employs TRBV7-9 and TRBJ2-5; D is uncertain. The CDR3 extends over 13 amino acids. The ends were cut back, 5 bases at V and 1 base at J, with 8 bases in the middle. CDR1 is SEHNR and CDR2 is FQNEAQ in the germline V gene (reference sequence). The CDR3 loop is CASSPSLQETQYF. CDR3 bases: TGTGCCAGCAGCCCGAGTCTCCAAGAGACCCAGTACTTC. Full variable domain (outside the CDR3, taken from reference TRBV7-9 and TRBJ2-5): DTGVSQNPRHKITKRGQNVTFRCDPISEHNRLYWYRQTLGQGPEFLTYFQNEAQLEKSRLLSDRFSAERPKGSFSTLEIQRTEQGDSAMYLCASSPSLQETQYFGPGTRLLVL.

The chain has TRBV9 and TRBJ2-7; TRBD2 matches at 9 bases. This CDR3 has 16 amino acids. The germline CDR1 and CDR2 sequences are SGDLS and YYNGEE. V dropped 0 bases and J dropped 3; count of bases not matched to a gene: 7. The DNA of the CDR3 is TGTGCCAGCAGCGTAGCCAGCGGGGGGCCCAACTACGAGCAGTACTTC. Encoded protein: CASSVASGGPNYEQYF.

The CDR3 nucleotides are TGTGCCACTGGGACAGAGTCCTACGAGCAGTACTTC. Translation gives CATGTESYEQYF. The chain uses TRBV5-4 and TRBJ2-7; 7 bases fit TRBD1. The CDR3 spans 12 residues. V lost 9 bases and J lost 1; bases outside the gene matches: 4. Germline V lookup: CDR1 SGHNT, CDR2 YYREEE (reference sequence).

This clone has only a few counts. The chain combines TRBV7-2 with TRBJ2-5; 11 bases map to TRBD2. Germline lookup yields CDR1 SGHTA and CDR2 FQGNSA. The CDR3 sequence is 19 residues long. J was trimmed by 5 bases and V by 2 bases; bases with no gene match: 16. The CDR3 reads CASSLTSGPTSGGGETQYF. CDR3 sequence (DNA): TGTGCCAGCAGCTTAACCTCTGGGCCCACTAGCGGGGGCGGGGAGACCCAGTACTTC.

V gene TRBV7-2 combines with J gene TRBJ2-7; D unresolved. Germline V CDR1 and CDR2: SGHTA, FQGNSA. CDR3 length: 14 amino acids. The germline V and J ends were trimmed by 2 bases and 1 base, with 9 bases remaining between them. The CDR3 sequence is CASSLFFYSYEQYF. The CDR3 DNA follows: TGTGCCAGCAGCTTATTTTTCTATTCCTACGAGCAGTACTTC.

At least ten counts were recorded for this clone. The chain joins TRBV9 to TRBJ2-3; no clear D gene. Germline V gene data show CDR1 as SGDLS and CDR2 as YYNGEE. The length of the CDR3 is 13 residues. The V end was cut by 1 base, the J end by 2 bases, with 5 bases between. CDR3 DNA sequence: TGTGCCAGCAGCGTATCTCCCACAGATACGCAGTATTTT. Residues: CASSVSPTDTQYF. Full variable domain (outside the CDR3, taken from reference TRBV9 and TRBJ2-3): DSGVTQTPKHLITATGQRVTLRCSPRSGDLSVYWYQQSLDQGLQFLIQYYNGEERAKGNILERFSAQQFPDLHSELNLSSLELGDSALYFCASSVSPTDTQYFGPGTRLTVL.

This chain links TRBV10-1 with TRBJ1-1, with D hard to call. This CDR3 region has 11 residues. The germline V gene encodes CDR1 WNHNN and CDR2 SYGVQD (reference sequence). Trimming cost V 4 bases and J 8 bases, with 8 bases left between them. In nucleotides, the CDR3 is TGCGCCAGCAGTGTAGGGATGGAAGCTTTCTTT. Residues: CASSVGMEAFF.

The sample holds one count of this clone. The V and J genes are TRBV6-1 and TRBJ2-5; D is possibly TRBD2 (6 bases). CDR1 and CDR2 from the germline V gene are MNHNS and SASEGT. The CDR3 is 13 amino acids. V was pared by 7 bases and J by 1 base, with 10 bases between. This CDR3 reads CASKPGLQETQYF. The CDR3 DNA reads as TGTGCCAGCAAACCGGGACTCCAAGAGACCCAGTACTTC.

This sequence joins TRBV13 and TRBJ2-5; no definite D call. The germline V gene encodes CDR1 PRHDT and CDR2 FYEKMQ (reference sequence). V dropped 5 bases and J dropped 1 base, with 8 bases sitting between them. The CDR3 loop spans 13 amino acids. The chain's CDR3 is CASSPPGQETQYF. CDR3 DNA: TGTGCCAGCAGCCCCCCGGGCCAAGAGACCCAGTACTTC.

In its sample, this clone was seen once. V gene TRBV5-1 combines with J gene TRBJ2-7; TRBD2 might be the D (5 bases). V was shortened by 0 bases and J by 6 bases, with 13 bases between the two germline ends. Germline V CDR1 and CDR2: SGHRS, YFSETQ. This CDR3 has 14 amino acids. The DNA for the CDR3 is TGCGCCAGCAGCTTGGCCTCGGGGTCGTCCGAGCAGTACTTC. The encoded protein is CASSLASGSSEQYF.

Regarding this clone: Other nucleotide sequences from this sample produce the same CDR3. The chain carries TRBV9 and TRBJ2-2, with unresolved D. The CDR3 loop spans 13 amino acids. Trimming took off 2 bases at V and 2 bases at J, with 4 bases between the two ends. Germline values: CDR1 SGDLS, CDR2 YYNGEE. The CDR3 nucleotides read TGTGCCAGCAGCGTTACAAACACCGGGGAGCTGTTTTTT. It codes for CASSVTNTGELFF.

The chain uses TRBV9 and TRBJ2-2; D gene ambiguous. The V end was cut by 2 bases, the J end by 5 bases, with 13 bases between. CDR1 and CDR2 from the germline V gene are SGDLS and YYNGEE. The CDR3 consists of 15 residues. The CDR3 region has the DNA TGTGCCAGCAGCGTCGAGGTACAAGGGACCGGGGAGCTGTTTTTT. This codes for CASSVEVQGTGELFF.

The rearrangement joins TRBV6-6 to TRBJ1-4; unclear D gene. This CDR3 spans 14 amino acids. The V gene's germline CDR1 is MNHNY and CDR2 SVGAGI (reference sequence). V was shortened by 4 bases and J by 4 bases, with 10 bases between the two germline ends. CDR3 nucleotides: TGTGCCAGCAGTTCCGGACGGATTAATGAAAAACTGTTTTTT. Translated, it gives CASSSGRINEKLFF.

The chain links TRBV2 to TRBJ2-3, with TRBD1 identical over 8 bases. The V gene's germline CDR1 is SNHLY and CDR2 FYNNEI. The CDR3 length is 22 residues. V lost 6 bases to trimming and J lost 2 bases; unmatched junction nucleotides: 28. The CDR3 DNA follows: TGTGCCAGCAGCCCGGACAGGGACTCTCAATTTTACCGCTTTTTGTCCACAGATACGCAGTATTTT. It codes for CASSPDRDSQFYRFLSTDTQYF.

The chain employs TRBV5-6 and TRBJ2-5, with 10 bases matching TRBD1. V was clipped by 0 bases and J by 4 bases; unmatched bases: 12. This CDR3 is built from 18 residues. Germline V gene lookup returns CDR1 SGHDT and CDR2 YYEEEE. The CDR3, as DNA: TGTGCCAGCAGCTTGGACCGGACAGGGGGTTCTTTGAGAGAGACCCAGTACTTC. Encoded protein: CASSLDRTGGSLRETQYF. The full variable domain, in which reference TRBV5-6 and TRBJ2-5 provide the parts outside the CDR3, is DAGVTQSPTHLIKTRGQQVTLRCSPKSGHDTVSWYQQALGQGPQFIFQYYEEEERQRGNFPDRFSGHQFPNYSSELNVNALLLGDSALYLCASSLDRTGGSLRETQYFGPGTRLLVL.

V and J are TRBV27 and TRBJ2-7, with 9 bases aligning to TRBD1. The CDR3 has 15 residues. J gave up 7 bases and V 4 bases, and 11 bases lay outside the gene matches. The germline gives CDR1 MNHEY, CDR2 SMNVEV (reference sequence). The DNA of the CDR3 is TGTGCCAGCAGTTCAGCCCGGGACAGGGTTGGGGAGCAGTACTTC. Encoded protein: CASSSARDRVGEQYF.

The chain uses TRBV15 and TRBJ1-1; 8 positions agree with TRBD1. V gave up 0 bases and J gave up 5 bases; unmatched junction bases: 8. The CDR3 has 16 amino acids. The V gene's germline CDR1 is LNHNV and CDR2 YYDKDF (reference sequence). The CDR3 loop is CATSRDWERTGTEAFF. The CDR3, as DNA: TGTGCCACCAGCAGAGATTGGGAACGGACAGGGACTGAAGCTTTCTTT.

This chain links TRBV5-6 with TRBJ1-1, with a possible D match to TRBD1 (6 bases). Between the trimmed V and J ends, which lost 0 bases and 6 bases, there was a span of 12 bases. This CDR3 is built from 14 residues. Per the germline V gene, CDR1 is SGHDT and CDR2 is YYEEEE. The CDR3 sequence is CASSLAARGAEAFF. The CDR3 nucleotides read TGTGCCAGCAGCTTGGCGGCCAGGGGCGCTGAAGCTTTCTTT.

This clone is a singleton in its sample. The chain links TRBV5-1 to TRBJ2-5; 8 bases map to TRBD1. The V gene's germline CDR1 is SGHRS and CDR2 YFSETQ. The CDR3 runs to 17 residues. Trimming removed 0 bases from V and 2 bases from J; junction bases left unmatched: 9. This CDR3 is CASSLAETGDPQETQYF. CDR3 nucleotide sequence: TGCGCCAGCAGCTTGGCCGAGACAGGGGACCCACAAGAGACCCAGTACTTC.

The chain recombines TRBV4-2 with TRBJ2-5; 10 bases are shared with TRBD2. Germline assignment: CDR1 LGHNA and CDR2 YNFKEQ. J gave up 5 bases and V 4 bases, and 10 bases lay outside the gene matches. There are 16 residues in the CDR3. The CDR3 sequence is CASSPNSGGFFETQYF. In DNA form, the CDR3 reads TGTGCCAGCAGCCCAAATAGCGGGGGGTTCTTTGAGACCCAGTACTTC.

The chain couples TRBV2 to TRBJ2-7; perhaps TRBD1 as D (6 bases). V lost 8 bases and J lost 1, with 9 bases in between. This CDR3 comprises 12 residues. Germline V CDR1 and CDR2: SNHLY, FYNNEI. The CDR3 DNA follows: TGTGCCAGCGAAGGACAGTCCTACGAGCAGTACTTC. Translating it yields CASEGQSYEQYF.

This chain joins TRBV10-3 and TRBJ1-1; tentative D call: TRBD1 (6 bases). There are 16 residues in the CDR3. Germline V gene data show CDR1 as ENHRY and CDR2 as SYGVKD. The V end was cut by 0 bases, the J end by 2 bases, with 13 bases between. The CDR3 sequence: CAISESPLGANTEAFF. CDR3 DNA: TGTGCCATCAGTGAGTCCCCGTTGGGGGCAAACACTGAAGCTTTCTTT.

This chain uses TRBV7-2 with TRBJ2-7; D might be TRBD2 (5 bases). The CDR3 contains 15 residues. The ends were cut back, 1 base at V and 2 bases at J, with 12 bases in the middle. Germline CDR1 reads SGHTA; CDR2 reads FQGNSA. The CDR3 here is CASSLGVGSAYEQYF. The DNA of the CDR3 is TGTGCCAGCAGCTTAGGAGTAGGTAGCGCCTACGAGCAGTACTTC.